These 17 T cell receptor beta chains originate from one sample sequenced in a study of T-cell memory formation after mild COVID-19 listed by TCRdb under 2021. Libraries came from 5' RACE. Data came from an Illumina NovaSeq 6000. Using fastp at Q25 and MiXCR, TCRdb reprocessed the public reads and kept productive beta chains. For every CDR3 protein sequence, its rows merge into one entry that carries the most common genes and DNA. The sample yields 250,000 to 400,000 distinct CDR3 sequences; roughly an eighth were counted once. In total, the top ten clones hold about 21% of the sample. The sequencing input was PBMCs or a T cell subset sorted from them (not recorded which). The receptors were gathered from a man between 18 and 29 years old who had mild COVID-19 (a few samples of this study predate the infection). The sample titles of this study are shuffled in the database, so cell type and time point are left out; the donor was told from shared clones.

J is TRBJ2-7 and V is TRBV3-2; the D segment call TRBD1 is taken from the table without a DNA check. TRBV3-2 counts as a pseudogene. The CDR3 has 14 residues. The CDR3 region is CASSQLGGTYEQYV. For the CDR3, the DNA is TGTGCCAGCAGCCAGCTAGGGGGGACCTACGAGCAGTACGTC.

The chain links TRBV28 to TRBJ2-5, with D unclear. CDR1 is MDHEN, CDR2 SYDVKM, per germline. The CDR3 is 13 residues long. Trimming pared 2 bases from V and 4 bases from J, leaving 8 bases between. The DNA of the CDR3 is TGTGCCAGCAGTTTACTGATACGAGAGACCCAGTACTTC. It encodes CASSLLIRETQYF.

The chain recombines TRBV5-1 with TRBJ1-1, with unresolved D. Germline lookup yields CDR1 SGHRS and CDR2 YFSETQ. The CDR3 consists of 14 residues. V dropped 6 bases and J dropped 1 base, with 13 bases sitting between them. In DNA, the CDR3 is TGCGCCAGCATAGTGGCCTCCGGGAACACTGAAGCTTTCTTT. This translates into CASIVASGNTEAFF.

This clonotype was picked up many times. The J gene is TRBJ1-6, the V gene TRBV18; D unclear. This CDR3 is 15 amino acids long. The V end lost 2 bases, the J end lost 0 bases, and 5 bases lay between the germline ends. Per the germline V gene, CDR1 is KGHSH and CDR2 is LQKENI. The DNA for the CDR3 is TGTGCCAGCTCACCAGCGAGCTCCTATAATTCACCCCTCCACTTT. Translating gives CASSPASSYNSPLHF.

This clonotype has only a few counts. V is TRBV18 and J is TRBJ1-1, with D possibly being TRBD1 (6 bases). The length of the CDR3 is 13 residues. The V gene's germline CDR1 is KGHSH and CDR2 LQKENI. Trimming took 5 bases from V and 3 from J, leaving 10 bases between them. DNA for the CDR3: TGTGCCAGCTCAAGACGACAGGACACTGAAGCTTTCTTT. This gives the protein CASSRRQDTEAFF.

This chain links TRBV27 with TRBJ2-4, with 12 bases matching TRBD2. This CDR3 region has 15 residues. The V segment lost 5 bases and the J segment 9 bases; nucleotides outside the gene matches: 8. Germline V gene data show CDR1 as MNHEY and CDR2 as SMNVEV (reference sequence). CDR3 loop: CASSKRTSGVIIQYF. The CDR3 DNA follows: TGTGCCAGCAGTAAACGGACTAGCGGGGTTATCATTCAGTACTTC.

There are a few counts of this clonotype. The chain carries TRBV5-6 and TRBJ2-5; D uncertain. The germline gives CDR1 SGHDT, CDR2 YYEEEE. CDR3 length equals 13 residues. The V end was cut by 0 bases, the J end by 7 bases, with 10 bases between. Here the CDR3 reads CASSLGSPGTQYF. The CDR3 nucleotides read TGTGCCAGCAGCTTGGGATCTCCCGGGACCCAGTACTTC.

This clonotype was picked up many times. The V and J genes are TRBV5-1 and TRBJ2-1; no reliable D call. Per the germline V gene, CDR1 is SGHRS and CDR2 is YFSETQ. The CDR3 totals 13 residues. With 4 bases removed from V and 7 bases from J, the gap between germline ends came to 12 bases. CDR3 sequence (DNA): TGCGCCAGCAGCCGGGCCCCCGTGAATGAGCAGTTCTTC. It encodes CASSRAPVNEQFF. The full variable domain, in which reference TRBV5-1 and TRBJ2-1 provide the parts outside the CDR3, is KAGVTQTPRYLIKTRGQQVTLSCSPISGHRSVSWYQQTPGQGLQFLFEYFSETQRNKGNFPGRFSGRQFSNSRSEMNVSTLELGDSALYLCASSRAPVNEQFFGPGTRLTVL.

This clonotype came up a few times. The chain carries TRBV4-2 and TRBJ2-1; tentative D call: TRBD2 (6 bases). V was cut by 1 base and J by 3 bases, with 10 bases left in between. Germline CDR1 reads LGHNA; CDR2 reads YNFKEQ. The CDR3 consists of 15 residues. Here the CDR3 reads CASSQGRRDYNEQFF. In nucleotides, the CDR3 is TGTGCCAGCAGCCAAGGCAGGCGGGACTACAATGAGCAGTTCTTC.

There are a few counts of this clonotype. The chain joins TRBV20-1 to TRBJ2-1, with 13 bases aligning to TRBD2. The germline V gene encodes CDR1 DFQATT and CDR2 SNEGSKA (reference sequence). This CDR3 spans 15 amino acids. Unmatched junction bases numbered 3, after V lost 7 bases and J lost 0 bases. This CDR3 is CSVGLAGVSYNEQFF. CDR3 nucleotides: TGCAGTGTCGGACTAGCGGGGGTCTCCTACAATGAGCAGTTCTTC.

CDR3 bases: TGCGCCAGCAGCGCAGAACCAGGGGCCTGGCAGTACTTC. It translates to CASSAEPGAWQYF. V gene TRBV5-1 combines with J gene TRBJ2-7; maybe TRBD1 (6 bases). CDR3 length: 13 amino acids. Deletions cut 4 bases from V and 9 bases from J, with 17 bases between. Germline-derived CDR1 and CDR2 are SGHRS and YFSETQ.

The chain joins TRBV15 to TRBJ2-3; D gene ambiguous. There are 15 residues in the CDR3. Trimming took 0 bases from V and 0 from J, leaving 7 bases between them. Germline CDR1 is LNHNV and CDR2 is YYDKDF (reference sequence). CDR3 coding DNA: TGTGCCACCAGCAGAGATCGGTCTAGCACAGATACGCAGTATTTT. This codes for CATSRDRSSTDTQYF.

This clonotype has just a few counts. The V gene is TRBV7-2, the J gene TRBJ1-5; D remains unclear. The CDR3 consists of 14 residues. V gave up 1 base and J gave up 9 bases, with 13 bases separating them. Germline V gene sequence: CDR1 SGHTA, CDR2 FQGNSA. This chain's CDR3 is CASSLVPSATPQHF. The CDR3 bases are TGTGCCAGCAGCTTAGTTCCGTCGGCTACGCCCCAGCATTTT.

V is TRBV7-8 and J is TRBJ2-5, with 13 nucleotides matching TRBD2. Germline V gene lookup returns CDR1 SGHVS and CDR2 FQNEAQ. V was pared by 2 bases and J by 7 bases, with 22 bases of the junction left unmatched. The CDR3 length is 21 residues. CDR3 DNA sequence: TGTGCCAGCAGCTTAACCAGACTAGCGGGGGGTCTCCGATCCAAGAGTTGGACCCAGTACTTC. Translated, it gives CASSLTRLAGGLRSKSWTQYF.

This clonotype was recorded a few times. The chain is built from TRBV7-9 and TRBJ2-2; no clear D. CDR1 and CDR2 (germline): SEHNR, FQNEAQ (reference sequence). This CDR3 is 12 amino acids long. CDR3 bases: TGTGCGACCCCCTCGGGCACCGGGGAGCTGTTTTTT. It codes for CATPSGTGELFF.

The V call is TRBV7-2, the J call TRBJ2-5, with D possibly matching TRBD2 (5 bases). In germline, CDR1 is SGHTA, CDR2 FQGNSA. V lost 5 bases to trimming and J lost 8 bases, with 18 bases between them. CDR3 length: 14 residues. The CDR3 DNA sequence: TGTGCCAGCAGCGTGAGCGGAGACTCCCGCACCCAGTACTTC. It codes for CASSVSGDSRTQYF. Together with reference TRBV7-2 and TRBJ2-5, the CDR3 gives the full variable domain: GAGVSQSPSNKVTEKGKDVELRCDPISGHTALYWYRQSLGQGLEFLIYFQGNSAPDKSGLPSDRFSAERTGGSVSTLTIQRTQQEDSAVYLCASSVSGDSRTQYFGPGTRLLVL.

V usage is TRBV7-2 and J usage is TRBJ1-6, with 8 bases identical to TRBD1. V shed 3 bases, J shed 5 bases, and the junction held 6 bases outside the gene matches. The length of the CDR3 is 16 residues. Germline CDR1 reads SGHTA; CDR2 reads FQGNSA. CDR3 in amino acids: CASSFLTGADNSPLHF. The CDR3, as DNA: TGTGCCAGCAGCTTCCTGACAGGGGCGGATAATTCACCCCTCCACTTT.